This T cell receptor (beta chain) appears in the sequencing data of a study of blood T cell repertoires in COVID-19. Study information: Spain, Italy and the United States supplied samples that represented acute and convalescent COVID-19. PBMCs, B-cell-depleted T cells, or T cells were the source of the cDNA or gDNA that made up the material.

Residents of approximately 25 US areas, aged roughly 18 to 89 years, made up the participants. Symptom resolution, clearance, or two negative PCRs marked donors in Cohort 3 as recovered. The table came from immunoSEQ multiplex PCR; TCRdb's copy has only in-frame clones and leaves some out. The sample comprises approximately 400,000 clones, 70% to 90% of which are singletons, and 1% to 1.5% rests with the top ten. V lost 6 bases and J 3 bases, leaving 18 bases between the germline ends. The CDR3 runs 15 residues. Germline values: CDR1 MGHDK, CDR2 SYGVNS. Sequenced material: PBMCs or T cells enriched from blood (not recorded which). The rearrangement joins TRBV25-1 to TRBJ2-7; D perhaps matches TRBD2 (5 bases). This TCR came from a man under 40 who had recovered from COVID-19. Here the CDR3 DNA reads TGTGCCAGCAGCCAGCCTGCCGAGGGAGACTACGAGCAGTACTTC. This gives the protein CASSQPAEGDYEQYF.